The present TCR beta chain was sequenced within a study of response to subunit inactivated influenza vaccine. MiXCR, run by TCRdb on the RT-PCR reads, gives a single entry per CDR3 protein. This table holds about 480,000 distinct CDR3 sequences, about 25% found once. CDR3 length: 15 amino acids. CDR1 and CDR2 (germline): MNHEY, SVGEGT. V was cut by 10 bases and J by 0 bases, with 18 bases left in between. The TCR was taken from a man between 50 and 59 years old who received an inactivated influenza vaccine. This chain connects TRBV6-2 or TRBV6-3 to TRBJ1-1; D is undetermined. The sample here was CD4+ T cells sorted from PBMCs, taken more than 4 days after vaccination. DNA of the CDR3: TGTGCCACCAAAACTGGGCTTGAGGTGAACACTGAAGCTTTCTTT. Encoded protein: CATKTGLEVNTEAFF.